The subject of this entry is one TCR beta chain. Use of 60 Vbeta and 13 Jbeta primers characterized the PCR. The repertoire was sequenced with immunoSEQ multiplex PCR; TCRdb's copy has only in-frame clones and lacks some. The repertoire shows about 200,000 clones; the top ten hold roughly 1.2%. This CDR3 is 14 amino acids long. The source of the sample is a study of cytomegalovirus exposure and HLA in healthy donors. The clonotype was recovered from a girl aged 2-10 years in good health and CMV-seropositive. The sequencing input was PBMCs. V usage is TRBV21-1 and J usage is TRBJ1-4. TRBV21-1 represents a pseudogene. The CDR3 coding sequence is TGTGCCAGCCTAATCGGGGGGGTAACTGAAAAACTGTTTTTT. Protein sequence: CASLIGGVTEKLFF.